These 13 T cell receptor beta chains share one sample of origin, sequenced in a study of cytomegalovirus exposure and HLA in healthy donors. The PCR had 60 Vbeta and 13 Jbeta primers. Only in-frame clones appear in the TCRdb table, and some are missing; sequencing was by immunoSEQ multiplex PCR. The sample has 200,000 to 250,000 clones, 82% seen once. Sequencing input: PBMCs. The receptors shown here come from a woman between 35 and 50 years old in good health and CMV-seronegative.

The chain carries TRBV9 and TRBJ1-1, with TRBD1 as a possible D gene (5 bases). This CDR3 is 13 amino acids long. V shed 6 bases and J shed 2 bases, with 11 bases lying between them. CDR1 SGDLS and CDR2 YYNGEE come from the germline V gene. CDR3 bases: TGTGCCAGCAAGGGCAGGGCTAACACTGAAGCTTTCTTT. The encoded protein is CASKGRANTEAFF.

The chain employs TRBV2 and TRBJ2-2, with 12 nucleotides matching TRBD2. Germline CDR1 SNHLY, CDR2 FYNNEI. The CDR3 runs to 16 residues. J lost 4 bases, V lost 6 bases, and 6 bases had no gene match. CDR3 region: CASSFGLAGPTGELFF. In DNA, the CDR3 is TGTGCCAGCAGCTTTGGACTAGCGGGACCCACCGGGGAGCTGTTTTTT.

CDR3 loop: CASSRTRQFQETQYF. The CDR3 region has the DNA TGTGCCAGCAGTAGGACTAGGCAGTTCCAAGAGACCCAGTACTTC. The J gene is TRBJ2-5, the V gene TRBV5-6; 7 positions match TRBD2. J lost 1 base, V lost 5 bases, and 8 bases had no gene match. Germline CDR1 SGHDT, CDR2 YYEEEE. The CDR3 contains 15 residues. Together with reference TRBV5-6 and TRBJ2-5, the CDR3 gives the full variable domain: DAGVTQSPTHLIKTRGQQVTLRCSPKSGHDTVSWYQQALGQGPQFIFQYYEEEERQRGNFPDRFSGHQFPNYSSELNVNALLLGDSALYLCASSRTRQFQETQYFGPGTRLLVL.

This chain connects TRBV2 to TRBJ2-5, with D tentatively TRBD1 (5 bases). Trimming pared 9 bases from V and 2 bases from J, leaving 13 bases between. This CDR3 spans 13 amino acids. Germline CDR1 SNHLY, CDR2 FYNNEI. The CDR3 spells CASRDREQETQYF. The CDR3 region has the DNA TGTGCCAGTCGAGACAGAGAACAAGAGACCCAGTACTTC.

The chain links TRBV18 to TRBJ1-2; maybe TRBD1 (5 bases). Per the germline V gene, CDR1 is KGHSH and CDR2 is LQKENI. Between the trimmed V and J ends, which lost 4 bases and 4 bases, there was a span of 13 bases. The CDR3 spans 14 residues. CDR3 amino acids: CASSRDKTVYGYTF. The CDR3 DNA is TGTGCCAGCTCACGTGATAAGACAGTCTATGGCTACACCTTC.

The rearrangement links TRBV27 to TRBJ1-5; D uncertain. The germline V and J ends were trimmed by 6 bases and 0 bases, with 6 bases remaining between them. Germline-derived CDR1 and CDR2 are MNHEY and SMNVEV (reference sequence). CDR3 size: 13 residues. CDR3 nucleotide sequence: TGTGCCAGCAGCCCAGATAGCAATCAGCCCCAGCATTTT. Amino acid sequence: CASSPDSNQPQHF.

The chain combines TRBV7-6 with TRBJ2-7; no reliable D call. Looked up from germline, CDR1 is SGHVS and CDR2 is FNYEAQ. This CDR3 contains 14 residues. Trimming pared 0 bases from V and 3 bases from J, leaving 9 bases between. The CDR3, as DNA: TGTGCCAGCAGCTTAGCGGTTGGCAGCTACGAGCAGTACTTC. It yields the protein CASSLAVGSYEQYF.

V gene TRBV5-1 combines with J gene TRBJ2-2, with 11 bases aligning to TRBD2. The CDR3 is made up of 16 amino acids. Trimming removed 4 bases from V and 5 bases from J; junction bases left unmatched: 7. The germline gives CDR1 SGHRS, CDR2 YFSETQ. The CDR3 here is CASSPTSGSNTGELFF. CDR3 in DNA: TGCGCCAGCAGCCCCACTAGCGGGAGCAATACCGGGGAGCTGTTTTTT.

This clone was seen just once. This chain uses TRBV19 with TRBJ1-1; no definite D call. This CDR3 contains 14 residues. V dropped 7 bases and J dropped 5 bases, with 17 bases sitting between them. Germline CDR1 and CDR2: LNHDA and SQIVND (reference sequence). The DNA of the CDR3 is TGTGCCAGTACGCACCCCGCGGCGGTTACTGAAGCTTTCTTT. Protein product: CASTHPAAVTEAFF.

The chain employs TRBV5-1 and TRBJ2-7, with TRBD2 identical over 7 bases. From germline, CDR1 is SGHRS and CDR2 YFSETQ. J gave up 0 bases and V 4 bases, and 16 bases lay outside the gene matches. This CDR3 is 18 amino acids long. CDR3 sequence (DNA): TGCGCCAGCAGCCCCAGTTTGGGGAGCGGGACGACCTCCTACGAGCAGTACTTC. This encodes CASSPSLGSGTTSYEQYF.

The chain combines TRBV27 with TRBJ1-5; 10 bases are a match to TRBD1. With V trimmed by 4 bases and J by 4 bases, 1 base remained unmatched. The CDR3 length is 14 residues. Germline V gives CDR1 MNHEY, CDR2 SMNVEV (reference sequence). CDR3 protein: CASSSGQGNQPQHF. CDR3 nucleotides: TGTGCCAGCAGTTCGGGACAGGGGAATCAGCCCCAGCATTTT.

The chain joins TRBV5-5 to TRBJ2-7, with 8 bases lining up with TRBD1. With 4 bases clipped from V and 1 base from J, the junction kept 4 bases outside the gene matches. The length of the CDR3 is 14 residues. CDR1 and CDR2 (germline): SGHKS, YYEKEE (reference sequence). The CDR3 nucleotides are TGTGCCAGCAGCCCCACAGGGGGATCCTACGAGCAGTACTTC. Translating gives CASSPTGGSYEQYF.

The chain links TRBV27 to TRBJ2-7; 9 bases line up with TRBD2. The CDR3 is made up of 15 amino acids. J lost 5 bases, V lost 3 bases, and 8 bases had no gene match. The germline V gene has CDR1 MNHEY and CDR2 SMNVEV (reference sequence). CDR3 sequence reads: CASSFYSGSSNEQYF. The CDR3 region has the DNA TGTGCCAGCAGTTTTTATAGCGGGAGTTCCAACGAGCAGTACTTC.